These 21 T cell receptor beta chains came from one sample sequenced in a study of blood T cell repertoires in COVID-19. The table came from immunoSEQ multiplex PCR; TCRdb's copy has only in-frame clones and leaves some out. Among 300,000 to 350,000 clones, almost 90% were seen once, and the ten largest hold 2.5% to 3.5%. Sample: peripheral blood. The receptors were gathered from a woman aged 25 to 39 with COVID-19, enrolled during active disease.

This chain links TRBV7-2 with TRBJ2-1, with 11 bases that match TRBD2. CDR3 length equals 12 residues. Germline V gene lookup returns CDR1 SGHTA and CDR2 FQGNSA. V lost 4 bases and J lost 13; bases outside the gene matches: 3. The CDR3 nucleotides read TGTGCCAGCAGCTCGGGACTAGCGGTACAGTTCTTC. It specifies CASSSGLAVQFF.

The chain uses TRBV4-1 and TRBJ2-7, with 11 bases matching TRBD2. The CDR3 totals 16 residues. The trim removed 1 base at V and 5 bases at J, leaving 7 bases unmatched. CDR1 and CDR2 (germline): MGHRA, YSYEKL. The CDR3 nucleotides are TGCGCCAGCAGCCAAGTTGGTAGCGGGAGGGCACACGAGCAGTACTTC. Translated: CASSQVGSGRAHEQYF.

The rearrangement uses TRBV19 and TRBJ2-3; 10 positions agree with TRBD1. The CDR3 loop spans 15 amino acids. Losses at the gene ends were 7 bases for V and 6 bases for J; bases not matched to a gene: 10. Germline V gene data show CDR1 as LNHDA and CDR2 as SQIVND (reference sequence). CDR3 in amino acids: CASTLGTGVRDTQYF. DNA for the CDR3: TGTGCCAGTACCCTAGGGACAGGGGTGAGGGATACGCAGTATTTT. Variable domain in full (rest from reference TRBV19 and TRBJ2-3): DGGITQSPKYLFRKEGQNVTLSCEQNLNHDAMYWYRQDPGQGLRLIYYSQIVNDFQKGDIAEGYSVSREKKESFPLTVTSAQKNPTAFYLCASTLGTGVRDTQYFGPGTRLTVL.

The CDR3 coding sequence is TGTGCCAGCAGCCAAGAACTCCGGGATACGCAGTATTTT. Protein sequence: CASSQELRDTQYF. The V and J genes are TRBV4-2 and TRBJ2-3; D gene ambiguous. V dropped 0 bases and J dropped 6 bases, with 7 bases sitting between them. Germline CDR1 is LGHNA and CDR2 is YNFKEQ. This CDR3 comprises 13 residues.

This clone was seen repeatedly, ten times or more. The CDR3: CASSSQGGNYGYTF. CDR3 nucleotides: TGTGCCAGCAGTTCACAGGGAGGGAACTATGGCTACACCTTC. The chain recombines TRBV7-2 with TRBJ1-2; perhaps TRBD1 as D (6 bases). The ends were cut back, 6 bases at V and 2 bases at J, with 13 bases in the middle. The CDR3 length is 14 residues. Per the germline V gene, CDR1 is SGHTA and CDR2 is FQGNSA.

The chain is built from TRBV3-1 (or the pseudogene TRBV3-2) and TRBJ1-4, with TRBD1 as a possible D gene (6 bases). Germline values: CDR1 LGHDT, CDR2 YNNKEL (reference sequence). The CDR3 runs to 15 residues. Trimming took 5 bases from V and 8 from J, leaving 18 bases between them. CDR3 sequence: CASSRNARGGEKLFF. As DNA, the CDR3 is TGTGCCAGCAGCAGAAACGCCAGGGGCGGGGAAAAACTGTTTTTT.

The rearrangement links TRBV2 to TRBJ1-3, with a weak D call TRBD1 (5 bases). Between the trimmed V and J ends, which lost 6 bases and 2 bases, there was a span of 11 bases. The CDR3 runs 14 residues. The germline V gene encodes CDR1 SNHLY and CDR2 FYNNEI. The CDR3 reads CASRDGGAGNTIYF. The CDR3 nucleotides read TGTGCCAGCAGGGACGGGGGGGCTGGAAACACCATATATTTT.

This clone is a singleton in its sample. Here the CDR3 reads CASSRDSLNEQYF. The CDR3 coding sequence is TGTGCCAGCAGCCGGGACAGTCTCAACGAGCAGTACTTC. The chain has TRBV7-9 and TRBJ2-7, with 7 bases that match TRBD1. Germline V gene lookup returns CDR1 SEHNR and CDR2 FQNEAQ (reference sequence). Trimming cost V 5 bases and J 5 bases; bases outside gene matches: 6. The CDR3 spans 13 residues. Full variable domain (rest looked up from reference TRBV7-9 and TRBJ2-7): DTGVSQNPRHKITKRGQNVTFRCDPISEHNRLYWYRQTLGQGPEFLTYFQNEAQLEKSRLLSDRFSAERPKGSFSTLEIQRTEQGDSAMYLCASSRDSLNEQYFGPGTRLTVT.

The rearrangement links TRBV6-5 to TRBJ1-1; D may be TRBD1 (6 bases). Germline assignment: CDR1 MNHEY and CDR2 SVGAGI. Trimming shortened V by 8 bases and J by 2 bases, and 15 bases separated the two germline ends. This CDR3 region has 14 residues. The DNA of the CDR3 is TGTGCCAGCGCTTCGGACAGACCAAACACTGAAGCTTTCTTT. Translating gives CASASDRPNTEAFF.

This chain connects TRBV25-1 to TRBJ2-4; D might be TRBD1 (7 bases). Deletions cut 1 base from V and 1 base from J, with 17 bases between. This CDR3 spans 18 amino acids. Germline V gene lookup returns CDR1 MGHDK and CDR2 SYGVNS. This chain's CDR3 is CASSEFIGGAGAKNIQYF. CDR3 bases: TGTGCCAGCAGTGAATTCATAGGGGGCGCGGGGGCCAAAAACATTCAGTACTTC.

This clone was counted a single time. V is TRBV29-1 and J is TRBJ2-1; 7 nucleotides align to TRBD2. Germline V gives CDR1 SQVTM, CDR2 ANQGSEA. The CDR3 is 14 residues long. Unmatched junction bases numbered 7, after V lost 2 bases and J lost 6 bases. DNA of the CDR3: TGCAGCGTTGAAAGGCTAGCGGCCGTCAATGAGCAGTTCTTC. This translates into CSVERLAAVNEQFF.

The chain joins TRBV12-5 to TRBJ1-1; 9 nucleotides match TRBD1. This CDR3 is built from 16 residues. V dropped 5 bases and J dropped 5; count of bases not matched to a gene: 12. Germline V gives CDR1 LGHNT, CDR2 FRNRAP. The DNA of the CDR3 is TGTGCTAGTGGTCCTCATTCCGAACAGGGGGCAACTGAAGCTTTCTTT. This sequence encodes CASGPHSEQGATEAFF.

The V gene is TRBV19, the J gene TRBJ1-1; possible D gene TRBD1, 6 bases. Germline CDR1 is LNHDA and CDR2 is SQIVND (reference sequence). V lost 2 bases, J lost 4 bases, and 14 bases lay in between. The CDR3 has 15 residues. This CDR3 is CASSIRDNLVTEAFF. For the CDR3, the DNA is TGTGCCAGTAGTATAAGGGACAACCTGGTCACTGAAGCTTTCTTT.

This rearrangement joins TRBV6-6 to TRBJ2-5; D may be TRBD2 (6 bases). The CDR3 totals 13 residues. Trimming took off 6 bases at V and 2 bases at J, with 10 bases between the two ends. Germline V gene data show CDR1 as MNHNY and CDR2 as SVGAGI (reference sequence). CDR3: CASRRDFQETQYF. The DNA for the CDR3 is TGTGCCAGCAGAAGGGACTTTCAAGAGACCCAGTACTTC.

The chain employs TRBV10-3 and TRBJ2-1; TRBD1 agrees at 7 bases. The CDR3 consists of 13 residues. In germline, CDR1 is ENHRY, CDR2 SYGVKD. The ends lost 4 bases at V and 6 bases at J; junction bases unmatched: 3. CDR3: CAISVDRANEQFF. CDR3 bases: TGTGCCATCAGTGTAGACAGGGCCAATGAGCAGTTCTTC.

The chain recombines TRBV27 with TRBJ1-5, with D hard to call. Germline CDR1 is MNHEY and CDR2 is SMNVEV (reference sequence). Trimming removed 5 bases at V and 3 bases at J, with 14 bases between. CDR3 length equals 15 residues. In DNA form, the CDR3 reads TGTGCCAGCAGTGCCTCATGGAGCTTCAATCAGCCCCAGCATTTT. As protein: CASSASWSFNQPQHF.

The V and J genes are TRBV28 and TRBJ1-1; TRBD1 is a possible D gene (6 bases). Between the trimmed V and J ends, which lost 5 bases and 0 bases, there was a span of 13 bases. Germline CDR1 is MDHEN and CDR2 is SYDVKM. This CDR3 is 15 amino acids long. CDR3 DNA: TGTGCCAGCAGTCCAGGGGTACGGGTGAACACTGAAGCTTTCTTT. Encoded protein: CASSPGVRVNTEAFF.

The gene calls are TRBV23-1 and TRBJ2-7; D remains ambiguous. TRBV23-1 is labeled an ORF, and its function is uncertain. This CDR3 has 15 amino acids. The ends were cut back, 1 base at V and 1 base at J, with 11 bases in the middle. The DNA of the CDR3 is TGCGCCAGCAGTCAATACGATCGGAGTTCCTACGAGCAGTACTTC. The encoded protein is CASSQYDRSSYEQYF.

Note on this clone: The identical CDR3 is also encoded by other nucleotide sequences in the sample. CDR3 nucleotide sequence: TGCGCCAGCAGCTCCCTGGACAGGGTCGGCACTGAAGCTTTCTTT. This sequence encodes CASSSLDRVGTEAFF. This chain uses TRBV5-1 with TRBJ1-1, with 8 bases that match TRBD1. Germline V gene lookup returns CDR1 SGHRS and CDR2 YFSETQ. J was trimmed by 4 bases and V by 3 bases; bases with no gene match: 8. The CDR3 has 15 residues. Using reference TRBV5-1 and TRBJ1-1 for the parts outside the CDR3, the full variable domain is KAGVTQTPRYLIKTRGQQVTLSCSPISGHRSVSWYQQTPGQGLQFLFEYFSETQRNKGNFPGRFSGRQFSNSRSEMNVSTLELGDSALYLCASSSLDRVGTEAFFGQGTRLTVV.

This clone was seen just once. The chain joins TRBV6-5 to TRBJ1-3; possible D gene TRBD1, 5 bases. CDR1 is MNHEY, CDR2 SVGAGI, per germline. The CDR3 contains 14 residues. Trimming removed 7 bases at V and 3 bases at J, with 13 bases between. The CDR3 region is CASISRGYGNTIYF. The DNA of the CDR3 is TGTGCCAGCATAAGCCGGGGGTATGGAAACACCATATATTTT.

In DNA form, the CDR3 reads TGCGCCAGCAGCCCGGCAGGAGATACGCAGTATTTT. The encoded protein is CASSPAGDTQYF. This rearrangement joins TRBV4-1 to TRBJ2-3; D gene uncertain. Deletions cut 4 bases from V and 5 bases from J, with 7 bases between. The CDR3 loop spans 12 amino acids. Looked up from germline, CDR1 is MGHRA and CDR2 is YSYEKL.